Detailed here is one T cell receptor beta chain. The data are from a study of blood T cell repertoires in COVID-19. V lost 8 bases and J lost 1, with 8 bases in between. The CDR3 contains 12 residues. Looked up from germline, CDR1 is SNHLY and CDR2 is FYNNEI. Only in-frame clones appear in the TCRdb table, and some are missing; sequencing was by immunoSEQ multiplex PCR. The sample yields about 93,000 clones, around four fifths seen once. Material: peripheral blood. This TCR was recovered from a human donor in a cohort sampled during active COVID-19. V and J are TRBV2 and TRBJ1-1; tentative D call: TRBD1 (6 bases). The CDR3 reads CASGRGNTEAFF. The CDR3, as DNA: TGTGCCAGCGGCAGGGGGAACACTGAAGCTTTCTTT.